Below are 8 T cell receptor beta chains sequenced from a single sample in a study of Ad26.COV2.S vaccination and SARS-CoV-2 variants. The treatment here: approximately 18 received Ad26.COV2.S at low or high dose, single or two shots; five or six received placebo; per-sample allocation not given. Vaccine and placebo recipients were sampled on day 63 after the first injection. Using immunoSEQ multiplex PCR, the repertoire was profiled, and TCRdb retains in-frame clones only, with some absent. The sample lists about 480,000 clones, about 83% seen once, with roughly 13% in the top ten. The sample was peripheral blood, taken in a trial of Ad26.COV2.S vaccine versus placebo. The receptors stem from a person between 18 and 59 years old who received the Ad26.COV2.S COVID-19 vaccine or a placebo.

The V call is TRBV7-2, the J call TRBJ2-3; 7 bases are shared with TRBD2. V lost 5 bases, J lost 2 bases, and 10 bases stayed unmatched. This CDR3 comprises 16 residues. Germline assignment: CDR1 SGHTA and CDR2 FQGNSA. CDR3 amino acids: CASSTIGRSLTDTQYF. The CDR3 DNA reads TGTGCCAGCAGCACGATCGGGAGGTCCCTCACAGATACGCAGTATTTT.

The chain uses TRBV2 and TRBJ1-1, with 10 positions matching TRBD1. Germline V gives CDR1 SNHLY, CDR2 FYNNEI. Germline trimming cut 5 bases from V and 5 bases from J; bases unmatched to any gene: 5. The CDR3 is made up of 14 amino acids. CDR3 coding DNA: TGTGCCAGCAGTCCCAGGACAGGGGGGACTGAAGCTTTCTTT. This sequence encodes CASSPRTGGTEAFF.

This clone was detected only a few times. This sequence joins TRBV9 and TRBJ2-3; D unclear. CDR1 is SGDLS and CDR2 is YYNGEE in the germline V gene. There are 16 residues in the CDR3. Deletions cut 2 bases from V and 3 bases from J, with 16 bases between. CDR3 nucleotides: TGTGCCAGCAGCGTGACCGCGCTAGGGTTTACAGATACGCAGTATTTT. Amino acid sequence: CASSVTALGFTDTQYF.

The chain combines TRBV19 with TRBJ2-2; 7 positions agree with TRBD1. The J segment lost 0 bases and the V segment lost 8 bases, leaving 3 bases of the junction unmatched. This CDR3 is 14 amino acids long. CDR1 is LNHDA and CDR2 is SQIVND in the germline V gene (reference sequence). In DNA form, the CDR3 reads TGTGCCAGTCGACAGGGATCGAACACCGGGGAGCTGTTTTTT. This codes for CASRQGSNTGELFF.

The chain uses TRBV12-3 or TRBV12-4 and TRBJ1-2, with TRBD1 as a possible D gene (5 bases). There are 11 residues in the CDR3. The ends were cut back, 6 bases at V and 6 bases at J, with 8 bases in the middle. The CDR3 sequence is CASRKTDGYTF. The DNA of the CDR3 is TGTGCCAGCAGGAAGACAGATGGCTACACCTTC.

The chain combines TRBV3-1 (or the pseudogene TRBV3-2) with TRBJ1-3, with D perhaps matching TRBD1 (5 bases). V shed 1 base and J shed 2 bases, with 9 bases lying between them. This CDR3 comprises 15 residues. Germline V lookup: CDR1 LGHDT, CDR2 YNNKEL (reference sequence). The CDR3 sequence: CASSQVSGPGNTIYF. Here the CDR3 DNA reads TGTGCCAGCAGCCAAGTATCAGGGCCTGGAAACACCATATATTTT.

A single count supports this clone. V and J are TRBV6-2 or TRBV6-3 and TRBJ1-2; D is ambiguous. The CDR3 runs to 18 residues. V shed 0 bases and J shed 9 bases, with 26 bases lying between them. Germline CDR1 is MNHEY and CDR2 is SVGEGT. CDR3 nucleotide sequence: TGTGCCAGCAGTTACTCGACGAGCACAGCGAACCAACCTAAGCGCTACACCTTC. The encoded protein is CASSYSTSTANQPKRYTF.

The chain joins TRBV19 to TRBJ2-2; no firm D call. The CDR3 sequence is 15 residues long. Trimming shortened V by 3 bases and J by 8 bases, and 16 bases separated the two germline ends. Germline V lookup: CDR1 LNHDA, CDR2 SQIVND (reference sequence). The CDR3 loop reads CASSITENTPGELFF. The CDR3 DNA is TGTGCCAGTAGTATCACAGAGAATACCCCGGGGGAGCTGTTTTTT.